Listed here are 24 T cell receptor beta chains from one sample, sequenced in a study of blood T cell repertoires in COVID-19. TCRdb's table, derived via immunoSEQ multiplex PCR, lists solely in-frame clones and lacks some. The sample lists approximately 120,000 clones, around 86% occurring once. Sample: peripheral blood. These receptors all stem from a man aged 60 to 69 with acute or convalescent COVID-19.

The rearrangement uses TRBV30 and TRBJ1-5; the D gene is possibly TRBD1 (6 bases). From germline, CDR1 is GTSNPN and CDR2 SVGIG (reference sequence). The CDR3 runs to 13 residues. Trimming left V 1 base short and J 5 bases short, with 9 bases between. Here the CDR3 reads CAWSEKGDQPQHF. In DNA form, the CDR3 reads TGTGCCTGGAGTGAAAAGGGGGATCAGCCCCAGCATTTT.

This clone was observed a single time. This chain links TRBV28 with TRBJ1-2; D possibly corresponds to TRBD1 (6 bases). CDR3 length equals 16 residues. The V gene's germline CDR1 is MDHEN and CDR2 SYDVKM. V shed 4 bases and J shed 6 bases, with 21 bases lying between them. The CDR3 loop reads CASSWRVRGARNGYTF. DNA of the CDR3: TGTGCCAGCAGTTGGCGGGTGCGGGGGGCTAGAAATGGCTACACCTTC.

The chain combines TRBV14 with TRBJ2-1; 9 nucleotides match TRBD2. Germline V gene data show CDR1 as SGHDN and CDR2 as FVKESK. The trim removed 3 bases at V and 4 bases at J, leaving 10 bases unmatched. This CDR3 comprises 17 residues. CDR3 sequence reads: CASSQEVAGVKYNEQFF. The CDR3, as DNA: TGTGCCAGCAGCCAGGAAGTAGCGGGAGTGAAGTACAATGAGCAGTTCTTC.

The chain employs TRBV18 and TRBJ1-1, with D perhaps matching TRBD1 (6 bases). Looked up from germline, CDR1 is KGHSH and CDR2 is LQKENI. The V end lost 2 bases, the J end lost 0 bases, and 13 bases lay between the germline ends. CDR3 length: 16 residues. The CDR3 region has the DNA TGTGCCAGCTCACCAAGGGCAGGGGAGTTGAACACTGAAGCTTTCTTT. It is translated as CASSPRAGELNTEAFF.

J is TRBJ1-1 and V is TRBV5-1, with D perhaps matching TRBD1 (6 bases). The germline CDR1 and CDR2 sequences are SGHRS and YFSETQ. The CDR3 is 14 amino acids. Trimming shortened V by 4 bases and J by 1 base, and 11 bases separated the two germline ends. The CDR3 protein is CASSPKQGNTEAFF. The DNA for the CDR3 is TGCGCCAGCAGCCCTAAACAGGGGAACACTGAAGCTTTCTTT.

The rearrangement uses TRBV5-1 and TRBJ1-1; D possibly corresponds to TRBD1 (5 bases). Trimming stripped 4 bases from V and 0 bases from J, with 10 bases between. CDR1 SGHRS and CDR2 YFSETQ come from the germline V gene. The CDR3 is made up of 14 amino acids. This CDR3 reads CASSRGELNTEAFF. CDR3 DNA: TGCGCCAGCAGCCGGGGGGAGCTGAACACTGAAGCTTTCTTT.

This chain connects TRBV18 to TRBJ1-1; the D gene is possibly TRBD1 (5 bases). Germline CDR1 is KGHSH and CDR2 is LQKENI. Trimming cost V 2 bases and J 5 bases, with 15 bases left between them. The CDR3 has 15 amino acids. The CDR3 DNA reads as TGTGCCAGCTCACCAAGACAGCCCGCGGAAACTGAAGCTTTCTTT. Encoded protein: CASSPRQPAETEAFF.

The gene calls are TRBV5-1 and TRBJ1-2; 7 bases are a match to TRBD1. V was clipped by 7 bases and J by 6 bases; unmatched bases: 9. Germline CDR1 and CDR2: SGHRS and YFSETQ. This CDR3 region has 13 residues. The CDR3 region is CASRRDSSNGYTF. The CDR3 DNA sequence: TGCGCCAGCCGGCGGGACAGCTCTAATGGCTACACCTTC.

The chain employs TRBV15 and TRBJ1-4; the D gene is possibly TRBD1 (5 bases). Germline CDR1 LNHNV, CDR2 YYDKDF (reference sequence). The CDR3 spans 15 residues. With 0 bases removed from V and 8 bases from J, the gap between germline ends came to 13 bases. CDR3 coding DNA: TGTGCCACCAGCAGAGAGGTCAGGGTGTGGGAAAAACTGTTTTTT. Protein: CATSREVRVWEKLFF.

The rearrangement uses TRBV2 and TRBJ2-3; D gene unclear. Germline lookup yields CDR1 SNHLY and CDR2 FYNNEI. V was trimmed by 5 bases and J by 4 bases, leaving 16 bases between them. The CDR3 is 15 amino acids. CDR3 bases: TGTGCCAGCAGTAAGCGACTCCCCCGGGCAGATACGCAGTATTTT. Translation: CASSKRLPRADTQYF.

CDR3 DNA sequence: TGCGCCAGCAGTGAACGGGACAGGGACTACGAGCAGTACTTC. It codes for CASSERDRDYEQYF. The genes are TRBV10-2 and TRBJ2-7; 9 nucleotides agree with TRBD1. The V gene's germline CDR1 is WSHSY and CDR2 SAAADI. After removal of 3 bases from V and 3 bases from J, the junction contained 3 bases not matched to a gene. CDR3 size: 14 residues.

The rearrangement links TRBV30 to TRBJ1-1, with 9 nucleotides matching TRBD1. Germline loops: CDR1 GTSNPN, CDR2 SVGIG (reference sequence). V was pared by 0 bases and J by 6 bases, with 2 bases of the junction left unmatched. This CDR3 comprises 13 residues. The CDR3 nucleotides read TGTGCCTGGAGTGTACAGGGGGCGGCTGAAGCTTTCTTT. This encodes CAWSVQGAAEAFF. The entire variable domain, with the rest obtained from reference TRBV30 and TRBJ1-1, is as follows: SQTIHQWPATLVQPVGSPLSLECTVEGTSNPNLYWYRQAAGRGLQLLFYSVGIGQISSEVPQNLSASRPQDRQFILSSKKLLLSDSGFYLCAWSVQGAAEAFFGQGTRLTVV.

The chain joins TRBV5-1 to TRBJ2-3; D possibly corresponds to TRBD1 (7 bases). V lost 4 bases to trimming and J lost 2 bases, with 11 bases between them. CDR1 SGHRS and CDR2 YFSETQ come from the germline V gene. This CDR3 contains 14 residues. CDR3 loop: CASSAGQPTDTQYF. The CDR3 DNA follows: TGCGCCAGCAGCGCGGGACAGCCCACAGATACGCAGTATTTT.

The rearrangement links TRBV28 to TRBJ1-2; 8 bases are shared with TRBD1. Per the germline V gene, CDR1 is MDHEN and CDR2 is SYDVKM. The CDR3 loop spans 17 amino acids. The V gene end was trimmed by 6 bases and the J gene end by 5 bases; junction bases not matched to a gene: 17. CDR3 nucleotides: TGTGCCAGCAGCCCACCCAGGGGGCTCCGAGAAGGGTATGGCTACACCTTC. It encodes CASSPPRGLREGYGYTF.

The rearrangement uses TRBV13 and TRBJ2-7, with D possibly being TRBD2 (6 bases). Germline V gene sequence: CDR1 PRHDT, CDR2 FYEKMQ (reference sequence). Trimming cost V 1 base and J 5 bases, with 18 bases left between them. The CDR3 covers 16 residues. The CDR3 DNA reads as TGTGCCAGCAGCTTAGTAGGTGACGGGAGAGCCAACGAGCAGTACTTC. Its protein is CASSLVGDGRANEQYF.

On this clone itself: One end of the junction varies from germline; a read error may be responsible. Written as DNA, the CDR3 is TGTGCCAGCAGCCAAGATCCCACTAGCGGCCTTACGGATTTT. Amino acid sequence: CASSQDPTSGLTDF. This rearrangement joins TRBV3-1 (or the pseudogene TRBV3-2) to TRBJ2-3; 8 bases are a match to TRBD2. The CDR3 is made up of 14 amino acids. From germline, CDR1 is LGHDT and CDR2 YNNKEL (reference sequence).

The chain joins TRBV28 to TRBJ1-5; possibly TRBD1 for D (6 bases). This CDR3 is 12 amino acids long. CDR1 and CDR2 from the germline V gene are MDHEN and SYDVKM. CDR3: CAIEGGNQPQHF. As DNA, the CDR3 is TGTGCGATTGAGGGGGGCAATCAGCCCCAGCATTTT.

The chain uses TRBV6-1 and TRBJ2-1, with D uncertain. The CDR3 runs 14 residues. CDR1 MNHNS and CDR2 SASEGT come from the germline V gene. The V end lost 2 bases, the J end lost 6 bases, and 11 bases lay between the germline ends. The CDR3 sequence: CASSEYRQANEQFF. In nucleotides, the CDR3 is TGTGCCAGCAGTGAATATCGGCAGGCCAATGAGCAGTTCTTC.

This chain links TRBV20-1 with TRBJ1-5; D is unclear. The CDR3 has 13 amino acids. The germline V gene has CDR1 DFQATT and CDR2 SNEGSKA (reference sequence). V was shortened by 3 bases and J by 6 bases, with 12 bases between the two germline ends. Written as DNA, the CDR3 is TGCAGTGCTAGTCCCCCGCGGGGTCAGCCCCAGCATTTT. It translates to CSASPPRGQPQHF.

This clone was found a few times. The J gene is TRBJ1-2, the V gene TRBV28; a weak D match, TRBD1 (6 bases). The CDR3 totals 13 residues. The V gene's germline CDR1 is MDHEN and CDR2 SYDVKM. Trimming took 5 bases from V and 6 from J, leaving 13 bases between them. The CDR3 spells CASSAQRGNGYTF. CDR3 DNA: TGTGCCAGCAGTGCGCAGAGGGGGAATGGCTACACCTTC.

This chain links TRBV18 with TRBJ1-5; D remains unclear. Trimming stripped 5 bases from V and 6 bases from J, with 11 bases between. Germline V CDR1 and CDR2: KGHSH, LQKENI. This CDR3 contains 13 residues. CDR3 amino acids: CASSVQETQPQHF. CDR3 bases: TGTGCCAGCTCAGTGCAGGAAACTCAGCCCCAGCATTTT.

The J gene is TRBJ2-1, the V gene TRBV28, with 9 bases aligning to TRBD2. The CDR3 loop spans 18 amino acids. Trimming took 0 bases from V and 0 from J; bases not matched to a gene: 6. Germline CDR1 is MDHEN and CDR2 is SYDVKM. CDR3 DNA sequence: TGTGCCAGCAGTTTATGGGGGGCGGGAGGGAGCTCCTACAATGAGCAGTTCTTC. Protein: CASSLWGAGGSSYNEQFF.

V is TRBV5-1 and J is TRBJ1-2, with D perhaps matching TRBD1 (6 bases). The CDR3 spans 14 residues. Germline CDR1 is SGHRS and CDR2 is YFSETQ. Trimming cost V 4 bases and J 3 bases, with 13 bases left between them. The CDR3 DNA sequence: TGCGCCAGCAGCCCCGGACAGAGCCACTATGGCTACACCTTC. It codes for CASSPGQSHYGYTF.

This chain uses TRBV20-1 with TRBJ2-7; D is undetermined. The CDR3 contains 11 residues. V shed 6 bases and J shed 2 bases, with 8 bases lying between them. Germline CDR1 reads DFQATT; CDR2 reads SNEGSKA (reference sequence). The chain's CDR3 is CSAAEAYEQYF. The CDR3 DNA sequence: TGCAGTGCCGCCGAGGCCTACGAGCAGTACTTC.